Listed here are 7 T cell receptor beta chains from one sample, sequenced in a study of monozygotic twins with inflammatory bowel disease. One entry per CDR3 protein, without DNA, is what TCRdb gives after re-calling the 5' RACE reads. The listing records nearly 450,000 distinct CDR3 sequences. The specimen sequenced was blood. These receptors all come from a human donor with ulcerative colitis or Crohn's disease, or a healthy co-twin of an affected twin (not recorded which).

The V gene is TRBV20-1, the J gene TRBJ1-1; TCRdb calls TRBD1, which cannot be checked without DNA. This CDR3 comprises 14 residues. Looked up from germline, CDR1 is DFQATT and CDR2 is SNEGSKA (reference sequence). The CDR3 spells CSARGGTGNTEAFF.

V and J are TRBV7-9 and TRBJ1-4; TCRdb returns TRBD1, unconfirmable since there is no DNA. Germline V CDR1 and CDR2: SEHNR, FQNEAQ (reference sequence). The CDR3 is made up of 15 amino acids. The CDR3 here is CASSSGQGGNEKLFF. The entire variable domain, with the rest obtained from reference TRBV7-9 and TRBJ1-4, is as follows: DTGVSQNPRHKITKRGQNVTFRCDPISEHNRLYWYRQTLGQGPEFLTYFQNEAQLEKSRLLSDRFSAERPKGSFSTLEIQRTEQGDSAMYLCASSSGQGGNEKLFFGSGTQLSVL.

V usage is TRBV10-3 and J usage is TRBJ1-5; TCRdb reports TRBD1, a call that lacks DNA to check it against. Per the germline V gene, CDR1 is ENHRY and CDR2 is SYGVKD. The CDR3 runs 16 residues. The CDR3 is CAISEDRTGGVKPQHF.

The rearrangement links TRBV29-1 to TRBJ2-7. Per germline, CDR1 SQVTM and CDR2 ANQGSEA. The CDR3 has 11 residues. The chain's CDR3 is CSVDDSYEQYF.

The chain recombines TRBV12-5 with TRBJ1-1. Germline V lookup: CDR1 LGHNT, CDR2 FRNRAP. The CDR3 is 12 residues long. The CDR3: CASGRRPTEAFF.

The V call is TRBV20-1, the J call TRBJ1-1. This CDR3 comprises 11 residues. Germline V gene data show CDR1 as DFQATT and CDR2 as SNEGSKA (reference sequence). CDR3 residues: CSAIAGSEAFF.

The chain carries TRBV14 and TRBJ1-1; TCRdb returns TRBD1, unconfirmable since there is no DNA. The CDR3 covers 15 residues. Germline V gene data show CDR1 as SGHDN and CDR2 as FVKESK. The CDR3 region is CASSHLGTGNTEAFF.